Sequencing of this TCR beta chain was carried out in a study of T cell responses to AZD1222 COVID-19 vaccine. The study's findings and limits: Females made up more of the donors, who were largely white British, and clonal diversity may have come out too low. The peak T cell response came first, and repertoires were sampled only after it.

The V end was cut by 0 bases, the J end by 0 bases, with 5 bases between. This CDR3 is 14 amino acids long. Germline CDR1 is ENHRY and CDR2 is SYGVKD. This clone was recorded only once. Its cognate antigen is unknown. The data were produced by immunoSEQ multiplex PCR, yet TCRdb's version contains in-frame clones alone and is incomplete. The profile covers 60,000 to 100,000 clones, with 87% appearing a single time and over 20% taken by the ten largest. This sequence was found in an adult in good health. The rearrangement links TRBV10-3 to TRBJ1-1; D is unclear. The material was peripheral blood, obtained on day 0 of AZD1222 vaccination. The CDR3 region is CAISESSLNTEAFF. Here the CDR3 DNA reads TGTGCCATCAGTGAGTCTAGTTTGAACACTGAAGCTTTCTTT.